This T cell receptor (beta chain) was recorded in a study of OX40 agonist ivuxolimab in advanced cancers. Study-wide context: From about 23 to 85 years was the age range, with a mean of roughly 64 years, and over 80% were male. Three patients, one with hepatocellular carcinoma and two with cutaneous melanoma, responded partially. Findings of the study overall: On average, CD8+ T cells had more expanded clones than CD4+.

For this clone: No antigen is known for it.

The table came from immunoSEQ multiplex PCR; TCRdb's copy has only in-frame clones and leaves some out. The sample includes about 68,000 clones, roughly nine tenths of them seen just once. The receptor was derived from an adult with an advanced solid tumor such as melanoma, head and neck, liver or kidney cancer. Sequencing used CD4+ or CD8+ T cells sorted from blood, obtained in a trial of the OX40 agonist ivuxolimab.

CDR3: CASSAASGLYNEQFF. The CDR3 DNA reads as TGTGCCAGCAGCGCGGCTAGCGGCCTATACAATGAGCAGTTCTTC. The chain uses TRBV5-4 and TRBJ2-1; 7 positions match TRBD2. Germline V lookup: CDR1 SGHNT, CDR2 YYREEE (reference sequence). The CDR3 runs to 15 residues. V lost 4 bases, J lost 4 bases, and 8 bases stayed unmatched. Together with reference TRBV5-4 and TRBJ2-1, the CDR3 gives the full variable domain: ETGVTQSPTHLIKTRGQQVTLRCSSQSGHNTVSWYQQALGQGPQFIFQYYREEENGRGNFPPRFSGLQFPNYSSELNVNALELDDSALYLCASSAASGLYNEQFFGPGTRLTVL.